The sequence of this TCR beta chain was determined in a study of vaccination effects on CD4 cells after COVID-19. In the ViraFEST assay, antigen-specific CD4+ clonotypes were identified by expansion after peptide-pool stimulation. A 10-day culture period preceded the isolation of CD4+ T cells. The participants, recipients of two vaccine doses, got either BNT162b2 or mRNA-1273. A density of roughly 2 million PBMC per well was used; these cells were cultured with 10 IU/ml IL-2 and about 10 ug/ml peptides. This CDR3 is built from 15 residues. The V and J ends lost 5 bases and 2 bases, in that order; junction bases with no gene match: 4. Germline V gene data show CDR1 as SEHNR and CDR2 as FQNEAQ (reference sequence). As concerns this clone: Its antigen is undetermined.

Sequencing was performed with immunoSEQ multiplex PCR; in TCRdb, only in-frame clones are kept and a portion is missing. The sample yields more than 9,000 clones, about 65% seen once. The source was CD4+ T cells from PBMCs cultured with SARS-CoV-2 spike peptides, collected after COVID-19 vaccination. The chain joins TRBV7-9 to TRBJ2-3; TRBD2 aligns across 10 bases. The TCR sequence derives from a human donor who received a COVID-19 vaccine. In DNA, the CDR3 is TGTGCCAGCAGCCGACTAGCGGGCCTCACAGATACGCAGTATTTT. Its protein product is CASSRLAGLTDTQYF.